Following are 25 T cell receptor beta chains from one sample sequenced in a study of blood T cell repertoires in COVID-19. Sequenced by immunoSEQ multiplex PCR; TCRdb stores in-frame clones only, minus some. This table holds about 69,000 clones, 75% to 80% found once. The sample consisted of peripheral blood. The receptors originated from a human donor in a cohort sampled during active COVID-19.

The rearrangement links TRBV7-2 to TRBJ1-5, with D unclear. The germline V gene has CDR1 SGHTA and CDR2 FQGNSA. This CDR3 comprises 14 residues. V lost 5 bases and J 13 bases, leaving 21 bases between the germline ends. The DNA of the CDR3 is TGTGCCAGCAGCCAATCATTTTTATTATCCGAGCAGCATTTT. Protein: CASSQSFLLSEQHF.

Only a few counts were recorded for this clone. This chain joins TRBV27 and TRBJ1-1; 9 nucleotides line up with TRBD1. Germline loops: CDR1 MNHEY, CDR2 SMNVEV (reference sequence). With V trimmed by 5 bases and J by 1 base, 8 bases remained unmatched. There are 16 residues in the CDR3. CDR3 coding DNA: TGTGCCAGCAGTGCCGGGACAGGGCGGGGGAACACTGAAGCTTTCTTT. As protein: CASSAGTGRGNTEAFF.

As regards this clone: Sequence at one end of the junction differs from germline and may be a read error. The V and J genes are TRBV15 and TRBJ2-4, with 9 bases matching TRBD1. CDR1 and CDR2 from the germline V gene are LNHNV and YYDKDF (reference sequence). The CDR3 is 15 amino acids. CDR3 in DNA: TGTGCCACCAGCAGAGATAATTCGGGACAGGGTTACCGGGACTTC. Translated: CATSRDNSGQGYRDF.

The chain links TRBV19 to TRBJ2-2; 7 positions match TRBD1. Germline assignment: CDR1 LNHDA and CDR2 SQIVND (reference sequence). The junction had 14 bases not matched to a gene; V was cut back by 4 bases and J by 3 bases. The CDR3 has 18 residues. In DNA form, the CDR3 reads TGTGCCAGTAGTAAAAGTTACGACAGGGAGCGGTACACCGGGGAGCTGTTTTTT. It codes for CASSKSYDRERYTGELFF.

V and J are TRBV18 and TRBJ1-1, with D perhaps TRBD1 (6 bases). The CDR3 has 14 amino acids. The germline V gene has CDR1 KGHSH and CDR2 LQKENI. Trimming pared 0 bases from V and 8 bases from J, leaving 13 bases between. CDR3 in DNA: TGTGCCAGCTCACCACCGCCAAAGGGACAAGAAGCTTTCTTT. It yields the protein CASSPPPKGQEAFF.

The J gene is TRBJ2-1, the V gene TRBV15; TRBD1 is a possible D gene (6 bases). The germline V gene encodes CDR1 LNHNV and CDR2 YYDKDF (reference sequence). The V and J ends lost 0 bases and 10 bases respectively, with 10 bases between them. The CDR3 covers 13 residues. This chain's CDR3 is CATSREPGVEQFF. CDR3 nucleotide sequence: TGTGCCACCAGCAGAGAGCCAGGGGTCGAGCAGTTCTTC. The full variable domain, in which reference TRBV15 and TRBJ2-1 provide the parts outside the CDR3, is DAMVIQNPRYQVTQFGKPVTLSCSQTLNHNVMYWYQQKSSQAPKLLFHYYDKDFNNEADTPDNFQSRRPNTSFCFLDIRSPGLGDTAMYLCATSREPGVEQFFGPGTRLTVL.

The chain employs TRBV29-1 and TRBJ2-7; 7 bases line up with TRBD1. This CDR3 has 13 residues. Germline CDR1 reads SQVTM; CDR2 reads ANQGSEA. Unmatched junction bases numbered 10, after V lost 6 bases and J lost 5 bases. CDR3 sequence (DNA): TGCAGCGTGGACTCAGGGGGTAGCGACGAGCAGTACTTC. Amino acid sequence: CSVDSGGSDEQYF.

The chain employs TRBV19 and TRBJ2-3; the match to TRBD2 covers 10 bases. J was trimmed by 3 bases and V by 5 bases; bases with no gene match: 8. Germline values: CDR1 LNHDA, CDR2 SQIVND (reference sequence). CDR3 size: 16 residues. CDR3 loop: CASSPWTSGFTDTQYF. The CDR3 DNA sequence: TGTGCCAGTAGTCCCTGGACTAGCGGATTTACAGATACGCAGTATTTT.

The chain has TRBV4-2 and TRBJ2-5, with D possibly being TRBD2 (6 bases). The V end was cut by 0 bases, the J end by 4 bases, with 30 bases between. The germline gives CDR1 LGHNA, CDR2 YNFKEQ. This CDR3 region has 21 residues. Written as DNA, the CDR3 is TGTGCCAGCAGCCAAGATAGGACTATTAATTCCGGGGGTGTCGCTCGAGAGACCCAGTACTTC. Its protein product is CASSQDRTINSGGVARETQYF.

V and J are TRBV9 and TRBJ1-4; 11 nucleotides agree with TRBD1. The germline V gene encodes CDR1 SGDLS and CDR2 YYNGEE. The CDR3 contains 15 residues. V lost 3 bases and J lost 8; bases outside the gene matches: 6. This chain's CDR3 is CASSDSGTGGEKLFF. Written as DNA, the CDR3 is TGTGCCAGCAGCGACTCCGGGACAGGGGGGGAAAAACTGTTTTTT.

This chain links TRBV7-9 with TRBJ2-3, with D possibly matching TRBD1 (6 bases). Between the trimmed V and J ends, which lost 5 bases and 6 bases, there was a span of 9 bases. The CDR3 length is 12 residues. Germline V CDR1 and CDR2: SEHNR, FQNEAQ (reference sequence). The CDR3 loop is CASSQQGDTQYF. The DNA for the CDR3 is TGTGCCAGCAGCCAACAGGGCGATACGCAGTATTTT.

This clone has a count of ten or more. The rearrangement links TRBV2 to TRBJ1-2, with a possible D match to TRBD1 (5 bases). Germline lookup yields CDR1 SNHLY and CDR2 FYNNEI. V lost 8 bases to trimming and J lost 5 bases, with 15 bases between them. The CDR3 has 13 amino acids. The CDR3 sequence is CASEDTRYYGYTF. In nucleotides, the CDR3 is TGTGCCAGCGAGGACACCCGGTATTATGGCTACACCTTC.

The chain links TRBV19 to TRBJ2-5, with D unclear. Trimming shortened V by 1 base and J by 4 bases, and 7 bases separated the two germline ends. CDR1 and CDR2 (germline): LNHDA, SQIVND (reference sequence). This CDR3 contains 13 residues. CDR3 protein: CASSIGWPETQYF. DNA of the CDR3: TGTGCCAGTAGTATAGGGTGGCCAGAGACCCAGTACTTC. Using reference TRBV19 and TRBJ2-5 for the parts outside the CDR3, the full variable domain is DGGITQSPKYLFRKEGQNVTLSCEQNLNHDAMYWYRQDPGQGLRLIYYSQIVNDFQKGDIAEGYSVSREKKESFPLTVTSAQKNPTAFYLCASSIGWPETQYFGPGTRLLVL.

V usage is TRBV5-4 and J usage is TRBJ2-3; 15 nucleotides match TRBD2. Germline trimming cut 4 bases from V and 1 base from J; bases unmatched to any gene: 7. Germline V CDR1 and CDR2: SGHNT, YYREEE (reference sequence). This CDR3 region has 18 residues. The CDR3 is CASSPGLAGGGGTDTQYF. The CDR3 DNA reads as TGTGCCAGCAGCCCCGGACTAGCGGGAGGGGGCGGCACAGATACGCAGTATTTT.

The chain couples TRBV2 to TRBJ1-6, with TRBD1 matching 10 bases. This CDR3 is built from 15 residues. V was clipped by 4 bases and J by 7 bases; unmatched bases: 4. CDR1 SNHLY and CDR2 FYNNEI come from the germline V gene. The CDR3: CASSGQGAGNSPLHF. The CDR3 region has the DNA TGTGCCAGCAGTGGACAGGGGGCCGGGAATTCACCCCTCCACTTT.

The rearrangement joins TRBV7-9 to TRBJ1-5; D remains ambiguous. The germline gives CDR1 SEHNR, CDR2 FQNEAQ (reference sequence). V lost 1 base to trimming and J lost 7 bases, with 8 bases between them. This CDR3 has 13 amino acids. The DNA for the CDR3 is TGTGCCAGCAGCTTAGGGGGAGGGCAGCCCCAGCATTTT. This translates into CASSLGGGQPQHF.

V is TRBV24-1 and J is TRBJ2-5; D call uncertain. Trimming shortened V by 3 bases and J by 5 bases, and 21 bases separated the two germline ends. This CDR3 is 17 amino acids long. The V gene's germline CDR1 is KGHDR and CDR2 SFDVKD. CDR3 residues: CATSDPRQADKGETQYF. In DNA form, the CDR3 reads TGTGCCACCAGTGATCCCCGCCAGGCCGACAAAGGCGAGACCCAGTACTTC.

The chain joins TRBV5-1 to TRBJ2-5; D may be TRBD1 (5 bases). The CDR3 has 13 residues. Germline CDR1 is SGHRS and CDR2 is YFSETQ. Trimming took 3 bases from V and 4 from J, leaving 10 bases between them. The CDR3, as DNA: TGCGCCAGCAGCTCCCAGGGATCAGAGACCCAGTACTTC. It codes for CASSSQGSETQYF.

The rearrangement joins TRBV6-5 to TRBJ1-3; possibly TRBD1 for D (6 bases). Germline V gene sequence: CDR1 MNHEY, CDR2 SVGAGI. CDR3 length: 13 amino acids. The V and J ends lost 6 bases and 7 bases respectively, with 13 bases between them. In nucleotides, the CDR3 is TGTGCCAGCAGCCCAGGGGCGGAGAACACCATATATTTT. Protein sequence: CASSPGAENTIYF.

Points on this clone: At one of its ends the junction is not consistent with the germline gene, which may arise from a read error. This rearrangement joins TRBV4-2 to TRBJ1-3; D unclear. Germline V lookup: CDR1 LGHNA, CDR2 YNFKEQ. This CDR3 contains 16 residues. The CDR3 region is CASRQDTQDSGNTIYF. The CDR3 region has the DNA TGTGCCAGCAGACAAGATACACAAGACTCTGGAAACACCATATATTTT.

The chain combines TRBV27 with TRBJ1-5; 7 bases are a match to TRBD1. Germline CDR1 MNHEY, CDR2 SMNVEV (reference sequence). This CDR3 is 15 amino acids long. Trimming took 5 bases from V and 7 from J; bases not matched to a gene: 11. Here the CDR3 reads CASSLNGAGGQPQHF. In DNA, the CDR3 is TGTGCCAGCAGTCTCAATGGGGCAGGGGGGCAGCCCCAGCATTTT.

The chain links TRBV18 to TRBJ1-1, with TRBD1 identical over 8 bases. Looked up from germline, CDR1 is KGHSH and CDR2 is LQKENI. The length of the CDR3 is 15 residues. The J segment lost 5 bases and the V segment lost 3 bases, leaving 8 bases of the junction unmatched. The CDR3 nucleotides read TGTGCCAGCTCACCCCCCGGACAGGGTTTTACTGAAGCTTTCTTT. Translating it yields CASSPPGQGFTEAFF.

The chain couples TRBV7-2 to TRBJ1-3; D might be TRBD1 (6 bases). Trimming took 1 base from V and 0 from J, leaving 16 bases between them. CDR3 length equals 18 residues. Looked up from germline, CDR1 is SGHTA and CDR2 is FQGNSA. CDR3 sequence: CASSLGPFTGTSGNTIYF. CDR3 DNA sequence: TGTGCCAGCAGCTTAGGCCCGTTTACAGGGACCTCTGGAAACACCATATATTTT.

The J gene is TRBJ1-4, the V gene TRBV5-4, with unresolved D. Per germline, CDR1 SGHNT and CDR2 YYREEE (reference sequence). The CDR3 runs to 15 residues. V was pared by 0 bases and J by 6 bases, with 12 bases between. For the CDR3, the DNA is TGTGCCAGCAGCTTGGCCTTTGGGCACGATGAAAAACTGTTTTTT. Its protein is CASSLAFGHDEKLFF.

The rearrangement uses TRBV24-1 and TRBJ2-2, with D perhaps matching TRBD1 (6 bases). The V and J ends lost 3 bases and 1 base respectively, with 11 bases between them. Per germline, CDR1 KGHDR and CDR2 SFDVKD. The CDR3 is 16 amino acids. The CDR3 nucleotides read TGTGCCACCAGTGATCCGGGACAAGGGAACACCGGGGAGCTGTTTTTT. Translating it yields CATSDPGQGNTGELFF.